Listed below are T cell receptor beta chains from one sample, sequenced in a study of shared clonotypes between healthy human individuals. Some clones are missing from TCRdb's copy, which holds only in-frame ones; the method was immunoSEQ multiplex PCR. The sample lists 2,500,000 or so clones, roughly 93% occurring once. Sequencing was performed on naive CD4+ T cells from PBMCs. These receptor sequences come from a young man in good health. Some clones in this sample may be carry-over from other donors' samples. Each CDR3 is given with its conserved first and last residue. The D gene is left open where the match is weak.

d_call j_call v_call cdr3_aa
TRBD2 TRBJ2-1 TRBV18 CASSPRLAGDSYNEQFF
TRBD2 TRBJ2-7 TRBV15 CATSRSGGGAYEQYF
- TRBJ1-2 TRBV2 CASRGTPYGYTF
- TRBJ2-2 TRBV10-1 CASRGPSGELFF
TRBD1 TRBJ1-5 TRBV4-1 CASSQADRGLQPQHF
TRBD2 TRBJ2-2 TRBV7-3 CASSQKGLAGTGELFF
- TRBJ1-3 TRBV6-5 CASKGGPRNTIYF
- TRBJ2-3 TRBV5-1 CASSLVGDPTDTQYF
- TRBJ1-2 TRBV29-1 CSVEALRTGGYTF
TRBD1 TRBJ1-6 TRBV5-6 CASSLQGARNSPLHF
TRBD1 TRBJ1-1 TRBV7-9 CASSLARTGTEAFF
- TRBJ2-3 TRBV6-1 CASSEFLGDTQYF
TRBD1 TRBJ1-1 TRBV7-9 CASSPVGQGTYTEAFF
TRBD1 TRBJ1-4 TRBV28 CASSPPGQGREKLFF
TRBD2 TRBJ2-1 TRBV15 CASTPSGRVHEQFF
- TRBJ2-5 TRBV9 CASSPRRGETQYF
TRBD1 TRBJ2-1 TRBV5-8 CASSPLPGQGSSYNEQFF
- TRBJ2-3 TRBV4-1 CASSWRGETVRRTDTQYF
- TRBJ1-1 TRBV6-5 CASSYSGVENTEAFF
- TRBJ2-1 TRBV7-3 CASSLMAATLIPYNEQFF
- TRBJ2-7 TRBV5-4 CASSLGLEQYF
- TRBJ1-1 TRBV7-2 CASRVAGGRLEAFF
- TRBJ2-1 TRBV19 CASRPGLLSSGSYNEQFF
TRBD1 TRBJ1-3 TRBV6-6 CASSHSGQGAGNTIYF
- TRBJ1-5 TRBV9 CASSPFAGRYQPQHF
TRBD1 TRBJ1-1 TRBV18 CASSPRQGGDSEAFF
TRBD1 TRBJ2-5 TRBV10-3 CAISATGEETQYF
- TRBJ1-1 TRBV25-1 CASSPSMNTEAFF
- TRBJ2-7 TRBV10-3 CAISESQNFIGNEQYF
TRBD1 TRBJ2-5 TRBV23-1 CAMTGGGQETQYF
- TRBJ2-5 TRBV7-2 CASSFRFQETQYF
TRBD2 TRBJ2-3 TRBV2 CASSTSGGTDTQYF
- TRBJ1-2 TRBV28 CASSQTTINYGYTF
- TRBJ2-7 TRBV6-5 CASSQNIYEQYF
- TRBJ1-5 TRBV27 CASSLDDRHSNQPQHF
TRBD2 TRBJ2-1 TRBV5-1 CASSLLAGASNEQFF
TRBD2 TRBJ2-5 TRBV27 CASSFSGRETQYF
- TRBJ1-1 TRBV7-9 CASSLGVPNTEAFF
TRBD1 TRBJ1-5 TRBV28 CASRETGGIGNQPQHF
- TRBJ2-6 TRBV4-2 CASTLGPAGAGANVLTF
TRBD1 TRBJ2-7 TRBV2 CASNPWDSSYEQYF
- TRBJ2-3 TRBV10-2 CASALPFTDTQYF
TRBD2 TRBJ2-5 TRBV4-2 CASSQPRASGEETQYF
TRBD2 TRBJ2-1 TRBV7-6 CASSLGGTSGGFYNEQFF
TRBD1 TRBJ2-3 TRBV5-4 CASSQRTGGLRTDTQYF
TRBD2 TRBJ2-5 TRBV25-1 CASRGTSGGEETQYF
- TRBJ2-5 TRBV6-1 CASSGGGRSETQYF